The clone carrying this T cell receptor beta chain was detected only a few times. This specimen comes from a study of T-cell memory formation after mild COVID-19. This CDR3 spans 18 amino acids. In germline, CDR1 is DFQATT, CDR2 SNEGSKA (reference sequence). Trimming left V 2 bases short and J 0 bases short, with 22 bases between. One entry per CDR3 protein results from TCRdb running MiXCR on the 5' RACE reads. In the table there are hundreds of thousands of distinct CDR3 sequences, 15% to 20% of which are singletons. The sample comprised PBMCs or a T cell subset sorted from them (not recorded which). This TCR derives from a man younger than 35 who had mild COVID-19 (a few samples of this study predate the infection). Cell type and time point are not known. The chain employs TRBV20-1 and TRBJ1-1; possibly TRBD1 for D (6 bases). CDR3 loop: CSARNIRDITWMNTEAFF. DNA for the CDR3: TGCAGTGCTAGAAATATCCGGGACATCACCTGGATGAACACTGAAGCTTTCTTT.